This T cell receptor beta chain comes out of a study of regulatory T cells in long-lasting Graves disease. Whole-study context: Under 3 months of antithyroid drugs had been taken by newly diagnosed Graves' patients.

Points from the study as a whole: Shared public clonotypes totalled a few thousand in persistent patients, compared with about 990 in new patients. Under persistent disease, TRBV28, TRBJ1-2 and TRBJ2-5 were used preferentially.

The time point was: newly diagnosed GD, antithyroid drugs for less than 3 months. The authors made the TCR library using RNA they extracted from PBMCs. The ends lost 10 bases at V and 6 bases at J; junction bases unmatched: 9. The CDR3 has 14 residues. The germline gives CDR1 LNHDA, CDR2 SQIVND (reference sequence). This clonotype was detected a few times. As yet, its antigen is unknown. Arm-PCR of CDR3 regions with iRepertoire HTBI primers generated TCR beta libraries. TCRdb re-derived calls from the multiplex PCR reads in MiXCR, one entry per CDR3 protein. Here the sample spans around 500,000 distinct CDR3 sequences, roughly 15% being singletons. These sequences were also reported in another study, on T cells in Graves' hyperthyroidism and ophthalmopathy. That work states: Carried out on the TCR CDR3, a first-round RT-PCR used the HTBI primer set.

This TCR derives from a woman aged 35-65 years with Graves disease. The chain has TRBV19 and TRBJ2-1, with 10 bases identical to TRBD1. The source was peripheral blood mononuclear cells (PBMCs), collected at new diagnosis, from a patient treated with antithyroid drugs. Here the CDR3 reads CATTGGLFSNEQFF. The CDR3 region has the DNA TGTGCCACGACAGGGGGCCTATTTTCCAATGAGCAGTTCTTC.